The sequence of this TCR beta chain was determined in a study of blood T cell repertoires in COVID-19. Background on the study: Acute-phase and convalescent COVID-19 samples originated in the United States, Italy and Spain. The analysed material was cDNA or gDNA that came from T cells, B-cell-depleted T cells, or PBMCs.

In the authors' workflow: Amplification with reference gene primers provided the estimates of nucleated cell counts. Sequenced by immunoSEQ multiplex PCR; TCRdb stores in-frame clones only, minus some. V and J calls and clone size are those listed in that table; D and trimming were worked out from the DNA. The sample consists of about 180,000 clones, more than 85% of them appearing once. CDR1 and CDR2 from the germline V gene are SGHDT and YYEEEE. Deletions cut 4 bases from V and 0 bases from J, with 9 bases between. This CDR3 comprises 14 residues. The rearrangement joins TRBV5-6 to TRBJ2-3; D is possibly TRBD2 (6 bases). The sample comprised peripheral blood. The clonotype was recovered from a woman aged 25-40 years with active or convalescent COVID-19. For the CDR3, the DNA is TGTGCCAGCAGCCCCGGGGGAAGCACAGATACGCAGTATTTT. This translates into CASSPGGSTDTQYF.